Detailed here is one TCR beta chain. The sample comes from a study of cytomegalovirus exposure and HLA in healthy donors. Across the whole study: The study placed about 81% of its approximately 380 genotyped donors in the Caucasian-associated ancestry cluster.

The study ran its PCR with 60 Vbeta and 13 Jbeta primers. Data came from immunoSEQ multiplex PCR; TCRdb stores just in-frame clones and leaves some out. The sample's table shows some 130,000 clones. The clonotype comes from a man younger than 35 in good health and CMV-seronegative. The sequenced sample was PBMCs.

In nucleotides, the CDR3 is TGTGCCAGCAGCCGGACAGGAGCGCTCAATCAGCCCCAGCATTTT. It encodes CASSRTGALNQPQHF. This chain connects TRBV5-5 to TRBJ1-5, with TRBD1 identical over 7 bases. Germline V CDR1 and CDR2: SGHKS, YYEKEE (reference sequence). The length of the CDR3 is 15 residues. V lost 4 bases, J lost 3 bases, and 7 bases stayed unmatched.